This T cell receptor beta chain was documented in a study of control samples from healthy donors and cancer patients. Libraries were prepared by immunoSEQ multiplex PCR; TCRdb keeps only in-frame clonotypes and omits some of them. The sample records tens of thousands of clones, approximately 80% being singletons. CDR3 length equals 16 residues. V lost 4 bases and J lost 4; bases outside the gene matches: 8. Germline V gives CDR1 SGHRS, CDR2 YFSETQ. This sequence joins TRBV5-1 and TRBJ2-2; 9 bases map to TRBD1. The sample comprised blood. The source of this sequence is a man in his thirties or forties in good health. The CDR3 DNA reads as TGCGCCAGCAGCCCCCCGGGACAGGGTGCCACCGGGGAGCTGTTTTTT. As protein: CASSPPGQGATGELFF.